A selection of T cell receptor beta chains follows, all from one sample in a study of CD8+ T cells in alopecia areata. TCRdb's copy holds only in-frame clones and misses some; the assay was immunoSEQ multiplex PCR. The sample holds about 120,000 clones, roughly 55% seen once. The source material was CD8+ T cells sorted from blood, sampled at week 24, from a patient treated with tofacitinib. These receptors came from a human donor with alopecia areata. The CDR3 runs from the conserved cysteine through the conserved F or W. Each record gives: clone size, J gene, V gene, CDR3 protein. The listing skips clone size in some rows; elsewhere it reads once, few, many or a size class.

size: few; J: TRBJ1-1; V: TRBV27; CDR3: CASSLLPGLGNTEAFF
size: NA; J: TRBJ1-5; V: TRBV5-4; CDR3: CASSFDRLRPQHF
size: NA; J: TRBJ1-1; V: TRBV19; CDR3: CASSISLNTEAFF
size: few; J: TRBJ1-5; V: TRBV12-5; CDR3: CASGFQGQPQHF
size: few; J: TRBJ2-7; V: TRBV19; CDR3: CASSIEPQGYEQYF
size: few; J: TRBJ2-1; V: TRBV29-1; CDR3: CSVLEPEFGNEQFF
size: NA; J: TRBJ2-3; V: TRBV5-8; CDR3: CASSHARDTSTDTQYF
size: NA; J: TRBJ2-5; V: TRBV29-1; CDR3: CSVERTGGKETQYF
size: NA; J: TRBJ2-7; V: TRBV5-1; CDR3: CASRDRLTYEQYF
size: NA; J: TRBJ2-5; V: TRBV11-1; CDR3: CASSPGPDRRTETQYF
size: NA; J: TRBJ2-7; V: TRBV6-4; CDR3: CASSDPCGSGAYEQYF
size: few; J: TRBJ2-6; V: TRBV4-3; CDR3: CASSQSRSGANVLTF
size: NA; J: TRBJ1-2; V: TRBV27; CDR3: CASSFQKVSHVYGYTF
size: NA; J: TRBJ2-7; V: TRBV30; CDR3: CAVGQGGYEQYF
size: NA; J: TRBJ2-7; V: TRBV30; CDR3: CAWSVESGSTYEQYF
size: many; J: TRBJ2-3; V: TRBV6-4; CDR3: CASSDSTSGGDTQYF
size: NA; J: TRBJ2-7; V: TRBV4-2; CDR3: CASSQNQGEHSYEQYF
size: NA; J: TRBJ2-1; V: TRBV13; CDR3: CASSTQLQGVVVNEQFF
size: NA; J: TRBJ2-2; V: TRBV11-2; CDR3: CASSFRGVRRENTGELFF
size: NA; J: TRBJ2-5; V: TRBV29-1; CDR3: CSVDLAGEETQYF
size: NA; J: TRBJ1-2; V: TRBV7-9; CDR3: CATLILVGDRLNYGYTF
size: NA; J: TRBJ1-1; V: TRBV6-5; CDR3: CASSHGTFAFF
size: NA; J: TRBJ1-5; V: TRBV7-8; CDR3: CASSLGQLNQPQHF
size: NA; J: TRBJ2-1; V: TRBV29-1; CDR3: CSVELLQNNEQFF
size: once; J: TRBJ2-5; V: TRBV15; CDR3: CATSRVQEETQYF
size: NA; J: TRBJ2-7; V: TRBV11-2; CDR3: CASSLVGGAYEQYF
size: NA; J: TRBJ2-1; V: TRBV6-1; CDR3: CASSVRTPLSNEQFF
size: few; J: TRBJ2-1; V: TRBV13; CDR3: CASSLGRVNEQFF
size: NA; J: TRBJ1-1; V: TRBV6-5; CDR3: CASSLTGVEAFF
size: NA; J: TRBJ2-4; V: TRBV11-1; CDR3: CASSSPDLDREGAKNIQYF
size: once; J: TRBJ1-1; V: TRBV30; CDR3: CAWGELNTEAFF
size: few; J: TRBJ2-5; V: TRBV5-1; CDR3: CASSLTGGEETQYF
size: NA; J: TRBJ1-1; V: TRBV30; CDR3: CAWSVMGEAFF
size: NA; J: TRBJ1-4; V: TRBV27; CDR3: CASSLGLNEKLFF
size: few; J: TRBJ2-5; V: TRBV6-5; CDR3: CASSYPEGGETQYF
size: NA; J: TRBJ2-1; V: TRBV6-5; CDR3: CASSTRDEQFF
size: NA; J: TRBJ2-4; V: TRBV7-9; CDR3: CASSSTGGRAKNIQYF
size: few; J: TRBJ2-7; V: TRBV4-3; CDR3: CASSLRDRAYEQYF
size: few; J: TRBJ1-5; V: TRBV27; CDR3: CASSLYWAGKGNQPQHF
size: few; J: TRBJ2-7; V: TRBV5-8; CDR3: CASSLGYEQYF
size: once; J: TRBJ1-2; V: TRBV30; CDR3: CAWSYRDSGPYGYTF
size: few; J: TRBJ2-7; V: TRBV27; CDR3: CASSTSPNRGRWGEQYF
size: NA; J: TRBJ2-5; V: TRBV4-1; CDR3: CASSSGLGSETQYF
size: NA; J: TRBJ1-5; V: TRBV13; CDR3: CASSLGRSNQPQHF
size: NA; J: TRBJ2-7; V: TRBV14; CDR3: CASSQDWDPNEQYF
size: NA; J: TRBJ2-1; V: TRBV7-6; CDR3: CASSLDGRGGQLTSYNEQFF
size: NA; J: TRBJ2-3; V: TRBV11-2; CDR3: CASSFRGASTDTQYF
size: NA; J: TRBJ1-1; V: TRBV7-2; CDR3: CASSLGTGVTEAFF
size: NA; J: TRBJ1-2; V: TRBV13; CDR3: CASSLEGPYGYTF
size: few; J: TRBJ1-6; V: TRBV25-1; CDR3: CASSELGSPSNSPLHF
size: many; J: TRBJ1-5; V: TRBV4-2; CDR3: CASSQETGVNQPQHF
size: NA; J: TRBJ1-5; V: TRBV6-1; CDR3: CARIRTGATNQPQHF
size: NA; J: TRBJ1-2; V: TRBV9; CDR3: CASAGALFNYGYTF